These 23 T cell receptor beta chains came from one sample sequenced in a study of identical twins. Via MiXCR, TCRdb re-called the 5' RACE reads, giving one row per CDR3 protein. The sample records about 340,000 distinct CDR3 sequences, 9% to 15% being singletons. These data were also filed under a second study, of yellow fever vaccine responses in identical twins.

Sequences were obtained from CD8+ T cells sorted from blood. These receptors all come from a woman younger than 35 in good health.

This clonotype has only a few counts. The rearrangement joins TRBV7-8 to TRBJ2-7, with a tentative D call TRBD1 (6 bases). Germline V gives CDR1 SGHVS, CDR2 FQNEAQ. Trimming shortened V by 2 bases and J by 4 bases, and 9 bases separated the two germline ends. The CDR3 sequence is 13 residues long. The CDR3 protein is CASSLNRVYEQYV. The DNA of the CDR3 is TGTGCCAGCAGCTTAAACAGGGTTTACGAGCAGTACGTC.

This clonotype was picked up a small number of times. This sequence joins TRBV7-9 and TRBJ2-7, with TRBD1 identical over 9 bases. Trimming took 5 bases from V and 0 from J; bases not matched to a gene: 8. CDR1 is SEHNR and CDR2 is FQNEAQ in the germline V gene (reference sequence). The CDR3 loop spans 16 amino acids. The CDR3 loop reads CASSARTGDGSYEQYV. The CDR3 DNA reads TGTGCCAGCAGCGCTCGGACAGGGGACGGCTCCTACGAGCAGTACGTC.

The chain recombines TRBV27 with TRBJ2-7, with D tentatively TRBD1 (5 bases). The CDR3 loop spans 15 amino acids. The V gene lost 4 bases and the J gene lost 6 bases, with 19 bases spanning the gap. Germline V gene lookup returns CDR1 MNHEY and CDR2 SMNVEV (reference sequence). The DNA of the CDR3 is TGTGCCAGCAGTTCCCTGGGGCGAGTCCCCTCCGAGCAGTACTTC. This encodes CASSSLGRVPSEQYF.

This chain connects TRBV5-1 to TRBJ2-5, with D tentatively TRBD1 (6 bases). Trimming took 3 bases from V and 4 from J, leaving 13 bases between them. The germline gives CDR1 SGHRS, CDR2 YFSETQ. The CDR3 sequence is 14 residues long. CDR3 DNA sequence: TGCGCCAGCAGCTGGGCGACAGGCTTAGAGACCCAGTACTTC. Protein sequence: CASSWATGLETQYF. The complete variable domain, with remaining parts taken from reference TRBV5-1 and TRBJ2-5, reads KAGVTQTPRYLIKTRGQQVTLSCSPISGHRSVSWYQQTPGQGLQFLFEYFSETQRNKGNFPGRFSGRQFSNSRSEMNVSTLELGDSALYLCASSWATGLETQYFGPGTRLLVL.

This clonotype was observed a handful of times. The V and J genes are TRBV24-1 and TRBJ2-1; D remains unclear. Germline assignment: CDR1 KGHDR and CDR2 SFDVKD. This CDR3 has 14 amino acids. V shed 6 bases and J shed 6 bases, with 14 bases lying between them. CDR3 loop: CATSPSDWVNEQFF. The CDR3 DNA follows: TGTGCCACCAGTCCGTCAGACTGGGTCAATGAGCAGTTCTTC.

The chain recombines TRBV10-2 with TRBJ2-1; 14 bases map to TRBD2. Germline loops: CDR1 WSHSY, CDR2 SAAADI. Trimming cost V 7 bases and J 9 bases; bases outside gene matches: 11. The CDR3 extends over 16 amino acids. CDR3 DNA: TGCGCCAGCAACCCTGGGACTAGCGGGAGACGGGGTGAGCAGTTCTTC. Translated, it gives CASNPGTSGRRGEQFF.

This clonotype was detected many times. The genes are TRBV29-1 and TRBJ2-1; 10 bases are shared with TRBD2. The CDR3 sequence is 17 residues long. V trimming: 0 bases; J trimming: 10 bases; junction bases outside the gene matches: 15. The germline CDR1 and CDR2 sequences are SQVTM and ANQGSEA. The CDR3 DNA follows: TGCAGCGTTGAAGATTTATTCCGTCTAGCGGGAGACGGCGAGCAGTTCTTC. Translating gives CSVEDLFRLAGDGEQFF.

This clonotype occurred many times. The V call is TRBV20-1, the J call TRBJ2-3; D may be TRBD2 (5 bases). The CDR3 sequence is 18 residues long. The germline CDR1 and CDR2 sequences are DFQATT and SNEGSKA (reference sequence). Deletions cut 6 bases from V and 0 bases from J, with 25 bases between. The DNA of the CDR3 is TGCAGTGCCAGGACCGCGGTCGGGATCCACTCCAGCACAGATACGCAGTATTTT. The encoded protein is CSARTAVGIHSSTDTQYF.

This clonotype was seen a few times. The chain couples TRBV5-1 to TRBJ2-5; TRBD2 might be the D (5 bases). Germline assignment: CDR1 SGHRS and CDR2 YFSETQ. Between the trimmed V and J ends, which lost 6 bases and 2 bases, there was a span of 8 bases. This CDR3 contains 12 residues. CDR3 bases: TGCGCCAGCACGGACTCACAAGAGACCCAGTACTTC. This sequence encodes CASTDSQETQYF.

This clonotype was found many times. The chain combines TRBV12-3 or TRBV12-4 with TRBJ1-5, with TRBD1 matching over 8 bases. Germline trimming cut 6 bases from V and 6 bases from J; bases unmatched to any gene: 4. The CDR3 totals 13 residues. CDR3 in DNA: TGTGCCAGCAGCGGACAGGGTCTTCAGCCCCAGCATTTT. It encodes CASSGQGLQPQHF.

V gene TRBV28 combines with J gene TRBJ2-2; no clear D gene. This CDR3 is 15 amino acids long. The germline CDR1 and CDR2 sequences are MDHEN and SYDVKM. V dropped 6 bases and J dropped 6 bases, with 17 bases sitting between them. CDR3 protein: CASSPTSAYAGELFF. The CDR3 nucleotides are TGTGCCAGCAGCCCTACCTCGGCCTACGCCGGGGAGCTGTTTTTT.

This clonotype was picked up many times. The CDR3 DNA reads TGTGCCAGCAGCTCCCTACGGACTAGCGGCTACTACGAGCAGTACTTC. Its protein is CASSSLRTSGYYEQYF. The rearrangement joins TRBV11-2 to TRBJ2-7; TRBD2 matches 10 bases. From germline, CDR1 is SGHAT and CDR2 FQNNGV. V lost 4 bases, J lost 3 bases, and 9 bases stayed unmatched. The CDR3 loop spans 16 amino acids.

The gene calls are TRBV20-1 and TRBJ2-2, with D unclear. V was pared by 3 bases and J by 0 bases, with 14 bases between. This CDR3 has 16 amino acids. Germline-derived CDR1 and CDR2 are DFQATT and SNEGSKA (reference sequence). CDR3 nucleotides: TGCAGTGCTAGTGATTCCCTTCGAGCGAACACCGGGGAGCTGTTTTTT. Translation gives CSASDSLRANTGELFF.

The genes are TRBV29-1 and TRBJ2-1; 11 nucleotides match TRBD2. CDR1 is SQVTM, CDR2 ANQGSEA, per germline. V lost 7 bases, J lost 10 bases, and 9 bases stayed unmatched. The CDR3 has 13 amino acids. CDR3 protein: CSATTSGILEQFF. CDR3 sequence (DNA): TGCAGCGCAACGACTAGCGGGATACTGGAGCAGTTCTTC.

This clonotype showed up just a few times. The chain recombines TRBV12-3 or TRBV12-4 with TRBJ2-1; 12 bases agree with TRBD2. The CDR3 runs 16 residues. The junction had 10 bases not matched to a gene; V was cut back by 6 bases and J by 7 bases. The CDR3 reads CASSPAGLAGYNEQFF. CDR3 DNA sequence: TGTGCCAGCAGCCCTGCGGGACTAGCGGGTTATAATGAGCAGTTCTTC.

This clonotype was observed many times. The chain combines TRBV29-1 with TRBJ2-7; TRBD2 might be the D (6 bases). Germline V lookup: CDR1 SQVTM, CDR2 ANQGSEA. The CDR3 length is 15 residues. Trimming took 4 bases from V and 0 from J, leaving 16 bases between them. CDR3 in DNA: TGCAGCGTTGGTGGGGGGAATGTGGGCTCCTACGAGCAGTACTTC. It translates to CSVGGGNVGSYEQYF.

This clonotype was found a few times. The CDR3 is CASSPRGLAGETGELFF. CDR3 DNA sequence: TGTGCCAGCAGCCCACGAGGGCTAGCGGGGGAAACCGGGGAGCTGTTTTTT. The chain links TRBV7-6 to TRBJ2-2; TRBD2 aligns across 10 bases. The V and J ends lost 5 bases and 5 bases, in that order; junction bases with no gene match: 11. Germline V lookup: CDR1 SGHVS, CDR2 FNYEAQ. CDR3 size: 17 residues.

The table lists this clonotype with a few counts. This chain links TRBV28 with TRBJ2-7, with D maybe TRBD2 (5 bases). The CDR3 totals 12 residues. V was trimmed by 1 base and J by 5 bases, leaving 6 bases between them. CDR1 and CDR2 from the germline V gene are MDHEN and SYDVKM. CDR3 residues: CASSLSGNEQYV. CDR3 sequence (DNA): TGTGCCAGCAGTTTATCGGGGAACGAGCAGTACGTC.

The chain links TRBV20-1 to TRBJ1-1, with no clear D. This CDR3 is 14 amino acids long. V was cut by 5 bases and J by 4 bases, with 17 bases left in between. The germline V gene has CDR1 DFQATT and CDR2 SNEGSKA (reference sequence). As DNA, the CDR3 is TGCAGTGCTCCTGAGGGAGGTTGGGGCACTGAAGCTTTCTTT. It encodes CSAPEGGWGTEAFF.

This sequence joins TRBV27 and TRBJ2-7; D gene uncertain. The germline V and J ends were trimmed by 4 bases and 3 bases, with 10 bases remaining between them. CDR1 and CDR2 from the germline V gene are MNHEY and SMNVEV (reference sequence). This CDR3 is 13 amino acids long. The CDR3 sequence: CASSYGVGYEQYV. For the CDR3, the DNA is TGTGCCAGCAGTTACGGCGTTGGCTACGAGCAGTACGTC.

This chain links TRBV29-1 with TRBJ2-5; the D is unclear. Germline CDR1 and CDR2: SQVTM and ANQGSEA. V shed 3 bases and J shed 4 bases, with 6 bases lying between them. The CDR3 covers 11 residues. CDR3 DNA sequence: TGCAGCGTTGACCAGTTAGAGACCCAGTACTTC. This codes for CSVDQLETQYF.

This clonotype was detected many times. V and J are TRBV7-9 and TRBJ1-5; D unresolved. CDR3 length: 12 residues. Germline loops: CDR1 SEHNR, CDR2 FQNEAQ (reference sequence). Deletions cut 5 bases from V and 10 bases from J, with 12 bases between. Written as DNA, the CDR3 is TGTGCCAGCAGCGCAGCGGGGTTCCCCCAGCATTTT. It codes for CASSAAGFPQHF.

This clonotype was observed many times. V gene TRBV6-5 combines with J gene TRBJ2-3, with D unclear. Trimming took off 0 bases at V and 1 base at J, with 11 bases between the two ends. CDR1 is MNHEY, CDR2 SVGAGI, per germline. The CDR3 has 16 residues. CDR3: CASSYSVARGTDTQYF. In nucleotides, the CDR3 is TGTGCCAGCAGTTACTCCGTGGCGAGAGGCACAGATACGCAGTATTTT.